Shown below are 32 T cell receptor beta chains from a single sample sequenced in a study of early T cells in non-severe SARS-CoV-2 infection. TCRdb re-called the 5' RACE reads through MiXCR, storing one row per CDR3 protein. The profile shows tens of thousands of distinct CDR3 sequences, more than 10% of them singletons. Sequenced: whole blood. These receptors all come from an adult who was a healthcare worker with PCR-confirmed SARS-CoV-2 infection or an uninfected control (not recorded which).

This clonotype turned up a few times. The CDR3 nucleotides read TGTGCCATCAGTGCTCAGACAGGGGGCGTGAACACTGAAGCTTTCTTT. Its translation: CAISAQTGGVNTEAFF. V usage is TRBV10-3 and J usage is TRBJ1-1, with TRBD1 matching over 10 bases. This CDR3 comprises 16 residues. CDR1 ENHRY and CDR2 SYGVKD come from the germline V gene. Trimming removed 4 bases from V and 0 bases from J; junction bases left unmatched: 5.

This chain links TRBV29-1 with TRBJ1-2; D is unclear. The CDR3 sequence is 10 residues long. V was shortened by 3 bases and J by 6 bases, with 5 bases between the two germline ends. Germline V gene lookup returns CDR1 SQVTM and CDR2 ANQGSEA. CDR3 protein: CSVDSDGYTF. For the CDR3, the DNA is TGCAGCGTTGATAGCGATGGCTACACCTTC. Drawing the rest from reference TRBV29-1 and TRBJ1-2, the complete variable domain is SAVISQKPSRDICQRGTSLTIQCQVDSQVTMMFWYRQQPGQSLTLIATANQGSEATYESGFVIDKFPISRPNLTFSTLTVSNMSPEDSSIYLCSVDSDGYTFGSGTRLTVV.

The sample holds a few counts of this clonotype. This sequence joins TRBV20-1 and TRBJ1-3; the match to TRBD1 covers 9 bases. Germline CDR1 and CDR2: DFQATT and SNEGSKA (reference sequence). The V and J ends lost 4 bases and 0 bases, in that order; junction bases with no gene match: 7. The CDR3 length is 16 residues. The CDR3 region has the DNA TGCAGTGCTATATCCGGGACAGGGACCTCTGGAAACACCATATATTTT. Protein product: CSAISGTGTSGNTIYF.

The chain employs TRBV24-1 and TRBJ1-2; tentatively, D is TRBD1 (6 bases). The CDR3 is 15 residues long. Germline CDR1 is KGHDR and CDR2 is SFDVKD. With 6 bases removed from V and 5 bases from J, the gap between germline ends came to 18 bases. The CDR3 is CATSRAGTRRYGYTF. In DNA form, the CDR3 reads TGTGCCACCAGTCGAGCCGGGACACGAAGATATGGCTACACCTTC.

This clonotype was seen at least ten times. The chain combines TRBV4-2 with TRBJ1-1, with D unclear. The ends were cut back, 4 bases at V and 1 base at J, with 10 bases in the middle. Germline CDR1 and CDR2: LGHNA and YNFKEQ. The CDR3 totals 14 residues. The CDR3 bases are TGTGCCAGCAGCCTTACTGGGCAGAACACTGAAGCTTTCTTT. Its protein product is CASSLTGQNTEAFF.

This clonotype was detected ten times or more. The chain combines TRBV12-3 or TRBV12-4 with TRBJ2-2; perhaps TRBD2 as D (5 bases). The V gene lost 6 bases and the J gene lost 0 bases, with 8 bases spanning the gap. CDR3 length: 14 residues. The chain's CDR3 is CASSPGTNTGELFF. DNA for the CDR3: TGTGCCAGCAGCCCCGGGACGAACACCGGGGAGCTGTTTTTT.

This clonotype is labeled as medium-sized. The chain carries TRBV11-2 and TRBJ1-1, with 7 nucleotides matching TRBD1. The junction had 6 bases not matched to a gene; V was cut back by 4 bases and J by 4 bases. Germline V lookup: CDR1 SGHAT, CDR2 FQNNGV. The CDR3 sequence is 14 residues long. In nucleotides, the CDR3 is TGTGCCAGCAGCTCTCAGGGGGGACGCACTGAAGCTTTCTTT. It specifies CASSSQGGRTEAFF.

This clonotype was detected only a few times. The J gene is TRBJ2-1, the V gene TRBV9; possible D gene TRBD1, 5 bases. The ends were cut back, 0 bases at V and 9 bases at J, with 10 bases in the middle. The CDR3 contains 13 residues. Germline-derived CDR1 and CDR2 are SGDLS and YYNGEE. In nucleotides, the CDR3 is TGTGCCAGCAGCGTAGGTCAGGGCGGTGAGCAGTTCTTC. Translating it yields CASSVGQGGEQFF.

Ten or more counts support this clonotype. The rearrangement uses TRBV9 and TRBJ1-2; TRBD1 might be the D (6 bases). Trimming stripped 4 bases from V and 4 bases from J, with 14 bases between. The CDR3 covers 14 residues. Germline-derived CDR1 and CDR2 are SGDLS and YYNGEE. DNA for the CDR3: TGTGCCAGCAGCCGAGAGCAGGGGCGCTATGGCTACACCTTC. Encoded protein: CASSREQGRYGYTF.

The rearrangement links TRBV7-8 to TRBJ2-7, with TRBD1 identical over 7 bases. V dropped 5 bases and J dropped 0; count of bases not matched to a gene: 4. The CDR3 has 14 residues. Per the germline V gene, CDR1 is SGHVS and CDR2 is FQNEAQ. CDR3 protein: CASSGTGASYEQYF. As DNA, the CDR3 is TGTGCCAGCAGCGGCACAGGGGCCTCCTACGAGCAGTACTTC. Supplemented by reference TRBV7-8 and TRBJ2-7, the full variable domain reads GAGVSQSPRYKVAKRGQDVALRCDPISGHVSLFWYQQALGQGPEFLTYFQNEAQLDKSGLPSDRFFAERPEGSVSTLKIQRTQQEDSAVYLCASSGTGASYEQYFGPGTRLTVT.

This clonotype was detected many times. The chain has TRBV9 and TRBJ1-2; D is undetermined. Trimming removed 2 bases at V and 4 bases at J, with 15 bases between. This CDR3 comprises 15 residues. Germline CDR1 is SGDLS and CDR2 is YYNGEE. The CDR3 coding sequence is TGTGCCAGCAGCGTTCTTGACGGAGGAATCTATGGCTACACCTTC. It encodes CASSVLDGGIYGYTF. The full variable domain, completed using reference TRBV9 and TRBJ1-2, is DSGVTQTPKHLITATGQRVTLRCSPRSGDLSVYWYQQSLDQGLQFLIQYYNGEERAKGNILERFSAQQFPDLHSELNLSSLELGDSALYFCASSVLDGGIYGYTFGSGTRLTVV.

This clonotype has at least ten counts. The V gene is TRBV3-1, the J gene TRBJ2-3, with D perhaps TRBD1 (6 bases). Germline assignment: CDR1 LGHDT and CDR2 YNNKEL (reference sequence). Trimming left V 1 base short and J 3 bases short, with 8 bases between. This CDR3 spans 14 amino acids. CDR3 nucleotides: TGTGCCAGCAGCCAAGCGAGGGGGACAGATACGCAGTATTTT. This encodes CASSQARGTDTQYF.

V and J are TRBV6-6 and TRBJ1-1; tentatively, D is TRBD1 (5 bases). V was trimmed by 0 bases and J by 5 bases, leaving 13 bases between them. The CDR3 is 15 amino acids. Germline V CDR1 and CDR2: MNHNY, SVGAGI (reference sequence). The CDR3 sequence is CASSYSAGKGTEAFF. CDR3 coding DNA: TGTGCCAGCAGTTACTCGGCAGGGAAAGGGACTGAAGCTTTCTTT.

This clonotype has a count of ten or more. The chain uses TRBV7-8 and TRBJ1-4, with D possibly being TRBD1 (5 bases). V gave up 5 bases and J gave up 3 bases, with 16 bases separating them. Germline V CDR1 and CDR2: SGHVS, FQNEAQ. The CDR3 loop spans 16 amino acids. DNA of the CDR3: TGTGCCAGCAGCGTCAGAGCAGGGTTGGCTAATGAAAAACTGTTTTTT. It is translated as CASSVRAGLANEKLFF.

This clonotype was seen a handful of times. The chain combines TRBV29-1 with TRBJ2-2; 7 nucleotides line up with TRBD1. The CDR3 spans 15 residues. CDR1 and CDR2 (germline): SQVTM, ANQGSEA. J gave up 0 bases and V 7 bases, and 8 bases lay outside the gene matches. The chain's CDR3 is CSAIQGPANTGELFF. The DNA of the CDR3 is TGCAGCGCTATACAGGGGCCCGCGAACACCGGGGAGCTGTTTTTT.

This clonotype was counted between two and nine times. The V and J genes are TRBV10-3 and TRBJ2-5; D remains ambiguous. Germline CDR1 is ENHRY and CDR2 is SYGVKD. CDR3 length: 12 residues. V was clipped by 10 bases and J by 1 base, with 10 bases between them. CDR3 in DNA: TGTGCCACCTCTAGGTCCCAAGAGACCCAGTACTTC. As protein: CATSRSQETQYF.

The chain links TRBV20-1 to TRBJ2-3; D possibly corresponds to TRBD2 (5 bases). The CDR3 is made up of 13 amino acids. The V gene lost 6 bases and the J gene lost 6 bases, with 16 bases spanning the gap. Germline values: CDR1 DFQATT, CDR2 SNEGSKA (reference sequence). CDR3 region: CSAPDPRVDTQYF. In nucleotides, the CDR3 is TGCAGTGCCCCGGACCCGAGGGTGGATACGCAGTATTTT.

This clonotype came up a few times. This chain connects TRBV19 to TRBJ2-3, with D unresolved. This CDR3 spans 13 amino acids. V lost 4 bases and J 5 bases, leaving 10 bases between the germline ends. Germline V gene data show CDR1 as LNHDA and CDR2 as SQIVND (reference sequence). The CDR3 is CASSTNRLDTQYF. The DNA for the CDR3 is TGTGCCAGTAGTACGAACAGATTAGATACGCAGTATTTT.

This clonotype was seen ten or more times. The chain is built from TRBV7-8 and TRBJ2-1; TRBD2 aligns across 7 bases. This CDR3 contains 14 residues. The ends lost 5 bases at V and 8 bases at J; junction bases unmatched: 9. The germline gives CDR1 SGHVS, CDR2 FQNEAQ. The CDR3 nucleotides are TGTGCCAGCAGCCCTAGACTAGCTCGGGATGAGCAGTTCTTC. The encoded protein is CASSPRLARDEQFF.

In this sample, this clonotype turned up many times. DNA for the CDR3: TGTGCCAGCAGCTTAGCGGGGGGGCCGTCAGAGACCCAGTACTTC. This gives the protein CASSLAGGPSETQYF. The V call is TRBV7-6, the J call TRBJ2-5; a possible D gene is TRBD2 (7 bases). The CDR3 spans 15 residues. V lost 0 bases and J lost 4, with 12 bases in between. Germline CDR1 reads SGHVS; CDR2 reads FNYEAQ.

The chain joins TRBV12-3 or TRBV12-4 to TRBJ2-2; 9 bases fit TRBD2. V was pared by 3 bases and J by 5 bases, with 10 bases of the junction left unmatched. The length of the CDR3 is 17 residues. The CDR3 is CASSFIGGGAGTGELFF. The DNA of the CDR3 is TGTGCCAGCAGTTTCATAGGCGGGGGGGCCGGTACCGGGGAGCTGTTTTTT.

V usage is TRBV7-9 and J usage is TRBJ1-2, with D possibly being TRBD1 (5 bases). This CDR3 has 17 amino acids. Germline CDR1 is SEHNR and CDR2 is FQNEAQ (reference sequence). Trimming cost V 1 base and J 0 bases, with 15 bases left between them. CDR3 in DNA: TGTGCCAGCAGCTTAGAGGGAGGGACTCTGGCTAACTATGGCTACACCTTC. It encodes CASSLEGGTLANYGYTF. The full variable domain, in which reference TRBV7-9 and TRBJ1-2 provide the parts outside the CDR3, is DTGVSQNPRHKITKRGQNVTFRCDPISEHNRLYWYRQTLGQGPEFLTYFQNEAQLEKSRLLSDRFSAERPKGSFSTLEIQRTEQGDSAMYLCASSLEGGTLANYGYTFGSGTRLTVV.

This clonotype was seen a handful of times. CDR3 amino acids: CASSHGPQRGAYNEQFF. The CDR3 region has the DNA TGCGCCAGCAGCCATGGGCCCCAGCGGGGAGCCTACAATGAGCAGTTCTTC. The chain uses TRBV4-1 and TRBJ2-1; 7 positions agree with TRBD2. The ends lost 3 bases at V and 2 bases at J; junction bases unmatched: 10. CDR1 MGHRA and CDR2 YSYEKL come from the germline V gene. The CDR3 spans 17 residues.

The genes are TRBV27 and TRBJ1-2, with D possibly matching TRBD1 (5 bases). The CDR3 is made up of 15 amino acids. V was trimmed by 0 bases and J by 4 bases, leaving 12 bases between them. Germline V gene data show CDR1 as MNHEY and CDR2 as SMNVEV (reference sequence). The CDR3 loop is CASSLSGAPGYGYTF. DNA for the CDR3: TGTGCCAGCAGTTTATCCGGGGCTCCCGGCTATGGCTACACCTTC.

The sample holds a few counts of this clonotype. This chain connects TRBV7-8 to TRBJ2-5; 10 positions match TRBD1. CDR1 and CDR2 from the germline V gene are SGHVS and FQNEAQ. CDR3 length equals 18 residues. With V trimmed by 1 base and J by 2 bases, 10 bases remained unmatched. The CDR3 nucleotides are TGTGCCAGCAGCTTAGGATGGACTGGGACAGGGGTTCAAGAGACCCAGTACTTC. Translation gives CASSLGWTGTGVQETQYF.

The table lists this clonotype with a few counts. V is TRBV11-2 and J is TRBJ2-5; 11 bases are a match to TRBD2. The CDR3 contains 15 residues. Per germline, CDR1 SGHAT and CDR2 FQNNGV. The trim removed 4 bases at V and 1 base at J, leaving 2 bases unmatched. This CDR3 reads CASSWTSGLQETQYF. CDR3 nucleotides: TGTGCCAGCAGCTGGACTAGCGGGCTCCAAGAGACCCAGTACTTC.

This chain joins TRBV7-9 and TRBJ2-3; D not certain. The germline CDR1 and CDR2 sequences are SEHNR and FQNEAQ (reference sequence). This CDR3 comprises 15 residues. The V end was cut by 5 bases, the J end by 0 bases, with 12 bases between. CDR3 residues: CASSNPLRSTDTQYF. CDR3 DNA sequence: TGTGCCAGCAGCAATCCCTTAAGAAGCACAGATACGCAGTATTTT.

This chain uses TRBV29-1 with TRBJ2-2; D is possibly TRBD1 or TRBD2 (5 bases each). V gave up 4 bases and J gave up 2 bases, with 11 bases separating them. Germline lookup yields CDR1 SQVTM and CDR2 ANQGSEA. This CDR3 region has 14 residues. The CDR3 DNA reads as TGCAGCGTTGGATCCCGGGGCAACACCGGGGAGCTGTTTTTT. As protein: CSVGSRGNTGELFF.

This rearrangement joins TRBV4-1 to TRBJ1-1; D unresolved. This CDR3 comprises 10 residues. Germline V gene lookup returns CDR1 MGHRA and CDR2 YSYEKL. Trimming removed 6 bases from V and 5 bases from J, with 4 bases in between. In DNA form, the CDR3 reads TGCGCCAGCAGAGGGACTGAAGCTTTCTTT. Amino acid sequence: CASRGTEAFF.

This clonotype has only a few counts. This chain links TRBV19 with TRBJ2-7, with D uncertain. The CDR3 spans 13 residues. CDR1 and CDR2 (germline): LNHDA, SQIVND (reference sequence). V lost 1 base to trimming and J lost 3 bases, with 7 bases between them. CDR3 nucleotides: TGTGCCAGTAGTATAGGGTCCAGCTACGAGCAGTACTTC. Protein: CASSIGSSYEQYF.

J is TRBJ1-2 and V is TRBV7-2, with 11 nucleotides matching TRBD1. The junction had 5 bases not matched to a gene; V was cut back by 4 bases and J by 4 bases. CDR1 is SGHTA, CDR2 FQGNSA, per germline. The CDR3 is made up of 15 amino acids. The CDR3 sequence is CASSSRTGGSYGYTF. For the CDR3, the DNA is TGTGCCAGCAGCTCTCGGACAGGGGGCAGCTATGGCTACACCTTC.

The chain recombines TRBV12-3 or TRBV12-4 with TRBJ2-7; D is uncertain. V lost 3 bases, J lost 3 bases, and 6 bases lay in between. The CDR3 has 12 amino acids. For the CDR3, the DNA is TGTGCCAGCAGTTTTGTCTTCTACGAGCAGTACTTC. Protein sequence: CASSFVFYEQYF.